This TCR beta chain was identified in a study of blood T cell repertoires in COVID-19 (TCRdb year 2020). Notes on the research overall: Collaborator samples came from the United States, Italy and Spain and covered acute and convalescent phases of COVID-19. The material from the prospective study consisted of cDNA or gDNA derived from T cells, B-cell-depleted T cells, or PBMCs. The dataset comprised deeply sampled blood TCRbeta repertoires from subjects exposed to, actively infected with, or recovered from COVID-19. The repertoires were released in a freely available public database intended as a resource for research on the immune response to SARS-CoV-2. Samples were obtained from the ongoing ImmuneRACE study (first 160 participants) and from roughly 1,300 subjects provided by 6 global collaborators. Nearly every sample came with metadata listing a de-identified subject ID, COVID-19 status, age in years and sex. Where HLA class I and class II types were available, the types were taken from metadata supplied by the sample provider, not from assay-based typing. The full study reports these points: The amount of clinical and demographic metadata varied by source and participant and was provided uncurated.

In regard to this clone: No antigen is known for it. No base qualities exist here, and no much larger clone lies one base off it.

From the cysteine through the phenylalanine, the CDR3 covers 11 amino acids. Solely the CDR3 DNA is kept, with 33 bases framed from the first base. From the germline V gene, CDR1 is SNHLY and CDR2 is FYNNEI. V lost 4 bases and J lost 4 bases; the stretch between them is 5 bases long. At one collaborating source in Seattle, patients were enrolled during active infection and were followed longitudinally through the course of disease. Collaborating institutions collected whole blood in K2EDTA tubes following their own protocols. For TCRbeta analysis, collaborators shipped samples as frozen whole blood, isolated PBMCs, or DNA extracted from either of those sample types. TCRbeta CDR3 regions were amplified from genomic DNA using the immunoSEQ Assay, a bias-controlled multiplex PCR. The authors processed their data as follows. Within the assay, amplification of reference gene primers was used to estimate how many nucleated cells each sample contained. To quantify the absolute abundance of each unique TCRbeta CDR3 rearrangement, sequence reads were collapsed and filtered. For each sample, productive Simpson clonality was calculated as the square root of Simpson's diversity index over productive rearrangements. In TCRdb, the immuneACCESS table is reduced to in-frame sequences with V and J assigned. These tables do not hold every clone; where another copy was compared, an unresolved V gene accounts for under half, and the others remain unexplained. V and J calls and clone size follow that table, whereas D and trimming were derived from the DNA. Counted in this sample were more than 300,000 clones; roughly 89% of them appeared once. The leading ten clones occupy about 1% of the sample.

Source material: peripheral blood. The clonotype originates from a woman aged 40 to 50 with COVID-19, enrolled during active disease. The V and J segments used are TRBV2 and TRBJ2-7; the D gene lacks a confident call. Here the CDR3 is given as CASSAMYEQYF. The DNA sequence reads TGTGCCAGCAGTGCCATGTACGAGCAGTACTTC.